A single sample gave rise to the 20 T cell receptor beta chains below, sequenced in a study of CD8+ T cells in alopecia areata. Extracted RNA was reverse transcribed into cDNA, the sequencing template. The table came from immunoSEQ multiplex PCR; TCRdb's copy has only in-frame clones and leaves some out. This sample yields about 140,000 clones, of which roughly 62% are seen a single time; under 8% belongs to the top ten. The source material was CD4+ T cells sorted from blood, sampled at week 0. Receptor source: a human donor with alopecia areata.

About this clone itself: Other DNA sequences in the sample encode the same CDR3. V and J are TRBV5-1 and TRBJ1-1; the match to TRBD1 covers 7 bases. With V trimmed by 4 bases and J by 2 bases, 5 bases remained unmatched. CDR3 size: 14 residues. From germline, CDR1 is SGHRS and CDR2 YFSETQ. The CDR3: CASSLGTANTEAFF. CDR3 sequence (DNA): TGCGCCAGCAGCCTAGGGACAGCCAACACTGAAGCTTTCTTT.

This clone was seen a few times. This chain joins TRBV4-3 and TRBJ1-6, with TRBD1 matching 8 bases. The CDR3 is made up of 16 amino acids. Germline CDR1 is LGHNA and CDR2 is YSLEER. The junction had 8 bases not matched to a gene; V was cut back by 0 bases and J by 10 bases. The CDR3 here is CASSQDGQGFRSPLHF. The CDR3 DNA reads TGCGCCAGCAGCCAAGATGGACAGGGCTTCCGGTCACCCCTCCACTTT.

The chain couples TRBV5-1 to TRBJ2-5; 8 bases match TRBD2. Germline values: CDR1 SGHRS, CDR2 YFSETQ. The CDR3 runs to 15 residues. J was trimmed by 1 base and V by 3 bases; bases with no gene match: 5. Here the CDR3 reads CASSSLSGTQETQYF. CDR3 sequence (DNA): TGCGCCAGCAGCTCCCTTAGCGGGACCCAAGAGACCCAGTACTTC. Full variable domain (outside the CDR3, taken from reference TRBV5-1 and TRBJ2-5): KAGVTQTPRYLIKTRGQQVTLSCSPISGHRSVSWYQQTPGQGLQFLFEYFSETQRNKGNFPGRFSGRQFSNSRSEMNVSTLELGDSALYLCASSSLSGTQETQYFGPGTRLLVL.

The rearrangement links TRBV6-5 to TRBJ2-7; 8 bases match TRBD1. V lost 6 bases to trimming and J lost 5 bases; unmatched junction nucleotides: 9. Germline CDR1 is MNHEY and CDR2 is SVGAGI. The CDR3 loop spans 14 amino acids. Written as DNA, the CDR3 is TGTGCCAGCAGCCAGTGGGACAGGCACAACGAGCAGTACTTC. Amino acids: CASSQWDRHNEQYF.

The chain uses TRBV10-3 and TRBJ2-7; D call uncertain. The V end was cut by 0 bases, the J end by 3 bases, with 9 bases between. The CDR3 is 14 residues long. CDR1 and CDR2 (germline): ENHRY, SYGVKD. The CDR3 DNA is TGTGCCATCAGTGAGTCGTCGGCAGGCTACGAGCAGTACTTC. Its protein is CAISESSAGYEQYF.

The chain recombines TRBV5-1 with TRBJ2-1; tentatively, D is TRBD1 (5 bases). The CDR3 consists of 15 residues. V was trimmed by 0 bases and J by 0 bases, leaving 7 bases between them. Germline-derived CDR1 and CDR2 are SGHRS and YFSETQ. CDR3 DNA sequence: TGCGCCAGCAGCTTGGGACAGAGCTCCTACAATGAGCAGTTCTTC. This codes for CASSLGQSSYNEQFF.

The V and J genes are TRBV7-2 and TRBJ2-7; no clear D. Germline CDR1 is SGHTA and CDR2 is FQGNSA. This CDR3 is 12 amino acids long. The V and J ends lost 5 bases and 2 bases respectively, with 7 bases between them. CDR3 nucleotides: TGTGCCAGCAGCCAACTTACCTACGAGCAGTACTTC. Translated: CASSQLTYEQYF.

This clone was seen a handful of times. The gene calls are TRBV10-3 and TRBJ1-1, with D possibly matching TRBD1 (5 bases). V was clipped by 6 bases and J by 5 bases, with 16 bases between them. Germline loops: CDR1 ENHRY, CDR2 SYGVKD. CDR3 length: 14 amino acids. CDR3 loop: CAIRGTGGGTEAFF. CDR3 nucleotides: TGTGCCATCAGGGGAACCGGGGGAGGTACTGAAGCTTTCTTT.

The chain links TRBV6-5 to TRBJ1-1, with no clear D. The germline V and J ends were trimmed by 5 bases and 7 bases, with 14 bases remaining between them. The CDR3 is 13 residues long. The germline V gene has CDR1 MNHEY and CDR2 SVGAGI. The CDR3, as DNA: TGTGCCAGCAGTCCCTGGACTGAAGATGAAGCTTTCTTT. It translates to CASSPWTEDEAFF.

Turning to this clone: The same CDR3 is also encoded by other DNA sequences in this sample. The rearrangement links TRBV29-1 to TRBJ1-1, with D maybe TRBD1 (6 bases). Trimming removed 6 bases from V and 5 bases from J, with 7 bases in between. The CDR3 length is 10 residues. In germline, CDR1 is SQVTM, CDR2 ANQGSEA. The chain's CDR3 is CSVTGTEAFF. CDR3 DNA: TGCAGCGTCACAGGGACTGAAGCTTTCTTT.

This chain connects TRBV29-1 to TRBJ2-3; D is perhaps TRBD2 (6 bases). CDR3 length: 14 amino acids. Deletions cut 6 bases from V and 1 base from J, with 14 bases between. Germline-derived CDR1 and CDR2 are SQVTM and ANQGSEA. The CDR3 nucleotides are TGCAGCGTAAGGGAGGTTTTTCGCACAGATACGCAGTATTTT. Translated, it gives CSVREVFRTDTQYF.

The chain joins TRBV6-5 to TRBJ2-6; D not certain. V lost 6 bases and J lost 4, with 10 bases in between. The CDR3 loop spans 14 amino acids. Germline V gene lookup returns CDR1 MNHEY and CDR2 SVGAGI. The CDR3 DNA reads as TGTGCCAGCAGCCGCGTTGGCGGGGCCAACGTCCTGACTTTC. Translation gives CASSRVGGANVLTF.

V usage is TRBV30 and J usage is TRBJ1-6, with D perhaps matching TRBD1 (6 bases). Germline V gives CDR1 GTSNPN, CDR2 SVGIG (reference sequence). The CDR3 contains 15 residues. V lost 4 bases, J lost 0 bases, and 10 bases lay in between. Written as DNA, the CDR3 is TGTGCCTGGAAGGGGACACCCTCCTATAATTCACCCCTCCACTTT. Protein product: CAWKGTPSYNSPLHF.

J is TRBJ2-5 and V is TRBV5-1, with D perhaps TRBD1 or TRBD2 (5 bases each). CDR3 length: 15 amino acids. V lost 4 bases and J 0 bases, leaving 13 bases between the germline ends. Looked up from germline, CDR1 is SGHRS and CDR2 is YFSETQ. CDR3 protein: CASSRGDRHQETQYF. DNA of the CDR3: TGCGCCAGCAGCAGAGGGGACCGCCACCAAGAGACCCAGTACTTC.

The chain carries TRBV18 and TRBJ2-5; perhaps D is TRBD1 or TRBD2 (6 bases each). The ends were cut back, 5 bases at V and 4 bases at J, with 11 bases in the middle. The CDR3 covers 13 residues. CDR1 and CDR2 (germline): KGHSH, LQKENI. The CDR3 here is CASSAGGGETQYF. Here the CDR3 DNA reads TGTGCCAGCTCAGCCGGGGGCGGAGAGACCCAGTACTTC.

V gene TRBV11-2 combines with J gene TRBJ2-7, with a tentative D call TRBD2 (6 bases). The CDR3 spans 13 residues. Germline CDR1 and CDR2: SGHAT and FQNNGV. Trimming left V 1 base short and J 3 bases short, with 7 bases between. CDR3 amino acids: CASSLGGGYEQYF. The CDR3 DNA follows: TGTGCCAGCAGCTTAGGGGGAGGCTACGAGCAGTACTTC.

This chain uses TRBV29-1 with TRBJ2-6; D assignment may be TRBD1 or TRBD2 (5 bases each). V dropped 5 bases and J dropped 4 bases, with 9 bases sitting between them. The CDR3 is 13 residues long. Germline lookup yields CDR1 SQVTM and CDR2 ANQGSEA. For the CDR3, the DNA is TGCAGCGTTCGAGGGACCGGGGCCAACGTCCTGACTTTC. Translating it yields CSVRGTGANVLTF.

The chain is built from TRBV27 and TRBJ1-2; no clear D gene. Germline V gene lookup returns CDR1 MNHEY and CDR2 SMNVEV (reference sequence). There are 15 residues in the CDR3. V gave up 5 bases and J gave up 1 base, with 14 bases separating them. CDR3 nucleotide sequence: TGTGCCAGCAGTCCTTGGGAGGCGGGTAACTATGGCTACACCTTC. Its protein product is CASSPWEAGNYGYTF.

The chain joins TRBV13 to TRBJ1-1; D is uncertain. Germline-derived CDR1 and CDR2 are PRHDT and FYEKMQ (reference sequence). CDR3 size: 13 residues. V lost 5 bases, J lost 0 bases, and 7 bases lay in between. CDR3: CASSRDLNTEAFF. For the CDR3, the DNA is TGTGCCAGCAGCAGGGATTTGAACACTGAAGCTTTCTTT.

At least ten counts were recorded for this clone. The rearrangement joins TRBV6-6 to TRBJ1-5; D unresolved. V lost 5 bases and J 5 bases, leaving 7 bases between the germline ends. Germline-derived CDR1 and CDR2 are MNHNY and SVGAGI (reference sequence). CDR3 length: 12 residues. Here the CDR3 reads CASSRTDQPQHF. DNA for the CDR3: TGTGCCAGCAGTCGAACAGATCAGCCCCAGCATTTT.